Shown below are 10 T cell receptor beta chains from a single sample sequenced in a study of identical twins. From the 5' RACE reads, TCRdb called clonotypes with MiXCR, one entry per CDR3 protein. The table includes some 600,000 distinct CDR3 sequences, just over 7% detected once. These data also featured in a second study, about yellow fever vaccine responses in identical twins.

Sequenced sample: PBMCs. The receptors originated from a woman aged 18-35 years in good health.

The table lists this clonotype with many counts. CDR3 sequence: CAIRPIQGLGEYGYTF. As DNA, the CDR3 is TGTGCCATCAGACCTATACAGGGTTTAGGGGAATATGGCTACACCTTC. This rearrangement joins TRBV10-3 to TRBJ1-2; the D gene is possibly TRBD1 (6 bases). Trimming removed 6 bases at V and 5 bases at J, with 22 bases between. This CDR3 contains 16 residues. The V gene's germline CDR1 is ENHRY and CDR2 SYGVKD.

In this sample, this clonotype turned up a few times. The J gene is TRBJ2-3, the V gene TRBV19; 9 nucleotides agree with TRBD2. Germline-derived CDR1 and CDR2 are LNHDA and SQIVND (reference sequence). The CDR3 is 15 residues long. The V segment lost 9 bases and the J segment 4 bases; nucleotides outside the gene matches: 11. The CDR3 loop reads CASTPGVAGADTQYF. The CDR3 nucleotides are TGTGCCAGCACACCGGGAGTAGCGGGAGCAGATACGCAGTATTTT.

V is TRBV7-9 and J is TRBJ2-7; 7 positions match TRBD2. The junction had 0 bases not matched to a gene; V was cut back by 1 base and J by 6 bases. CDR1 and CDR2 (germline): SEHNR, FQNEAQ (reference sequence). The CDR3 runs to 12 residues. Here the CDR3 DNA reads TGTGCCAGCAGCTTAGGGACTAGCGAGCAGTACTTC. Amino acids: CASSLGTSEQYF.

In its sample, this clonotype was seen a few times. The chain joins TRBV3-1 to TRBJ2-3; a possible D gene is TRBD2 (5 bases). Trimming took 1 base from V and 2 from J, leaving 13 bases between them. Germline V gene sequence: CDR1 LGHDT, CDR2 YNNKEL (reference sequence). There are 16 residues in the CDR3. CDR3 amino acids: CASSQGAGVVTDTQYF. The CDR3 nucleotides read TGTGCCAGCAGCCAAGGTGCGGGTGTAGTCACAGATACGCAGTATTTT.

The chain couples TRBV5-1 to TRBJ1-2; no clear D. This CDR3 spans 15 amino acids. V was shortened by 4 bases and J by 1 base, with 14 bases between the two germline ends. Looked up from germline, CDR1 is SGHRS and CDR2 is YFSETQ. The CDR3 sequence: CASSPRTDFNYGYTF. The DNA of the CDR3 is TGCGCCAGCAGCCCCCGGACGGACTTTAACTATGGCTACACCTTC.

The chain combines TRBV5-1 with TRBJ2-1, with 7 bases lining up with TRBD2. Germline-derived CDR1 and CDR2 are SGHRS and YFSETQ. The CDR3 extends over 15 amino acids. J lost 1 base, V lost 6 bases, and 7 bases had no gene match. CDR3 nucleotide sequence: TGCGCCAGCACTTTCGACGGGGGGTCCTACAATGAGCAGTTCTTC. It translates to CASTFDGGSYNEQFF. Combining the CDR3 with reference TRBV5-1 and TRBJ2-1 gives the whole variable domain KAGVTQTPRYLIKTRGQQVTLSCSPISGHRSVSWYQQTPGQGLQFLFEYFSETQRNKGNFPGRFSGRQFSNSRSEMNVSTLELGDSALYLCASTFDGGSYNEQFFGPGTRLTVL.

The chain links TRBV25-1 to TRBJ2-7; the D gene is possibly TRBD2 (6 bases). Trimming removed 3 bases from V and 0 bases from J, with 21 bases in between. Germline V gene lookup returns CDR1 MGHDK and CDR2 SYGVNS. The CDR3 sequence is 18 residues long. The CDR3 region has the DNA TGTGCCAGCAGTGATTCGGAGGGTGTGGGAAGGAGCTCCTACGAGCAGTACTTC. Its translation is CASSDSEGVGRSSYEQYF.

The table lists this clonotype with a few counts. The chain has TRBV29-1 and TRBJ2-1, with 10 nucleotides matching TRBD2. Germline loops: CDR1 SQVTM, CDR2 ANQGSEA. V was pared by 4 bases and J by 6 bases, with 12 bases of the junction left unmatched. CDR3 length equals 16 residues. This CDR3 is CSVGGVGTSVINEQFF. DNA of the CDR3: TGCAGCGTTGGTGGAGTGGGGACTAGCGTTATCAATGAGCAGTTCTTC.

The sample holds many counts of this clonotype. At one of its ends the junction is not consistent with the germline gene, which may arise from a read error. The chain employs TRBV12-3 or TRBV12-4 and TRBJ1-2; D is possibly TRBD1 (5 bases). This CDR3 contains 14 residues. The CDR3 region has the DNA TGTGCCAGCAGCTTAGGCGGGGCAAACTATGGCTACACCTTC. Translated, it gives CASSLGGANYGYTF.

The gene calls are TRBV10-3 and TRBJ2-6, with D perhaps matching TRBD1 or TRBD2 (5 bases each). Looked up from germline, CDR1 is ENHRY and CDR2 is SYGVKD. This CDR3 region has 16 residues. Trimming stripped 4 bases from V and 2 bases from J, with 12 bases between. The DNA for the CDR3 is TGTGCCATCAGTGGGGGGATGTCGGCTGGGGCCAACGTCCTGACTTTC. Translating gives CAISGGMSAGANVLTF.